This is a list of T cell receptor beta chains from one sample in a study of Ad26.COV2.S vaccination and SARS-CoV-2 variants. Clones were read by immunoSEQ multiplex PCR, and TCRdb kept only the in-frame ones, dropping some. The sample has 400,000 or so clones; roughly nine tenths are singletons. Source: peripheral blood, taken in a trial of Ad26.COV2.S vaccine versus placebo. The receptor set was obtained from a person aged 18-60 years who received the Ad26.COV2.S COVID-19 vaccine or a placebo. Each CDR3 is given with its conserved first and last residue. The D gene is left open where the match is weak. The size field is filled for only some rows; it gives once, few, many or a size class.

j_call	clone_size	v_call	d_call	cdr3_nt	cdr3_aa
TRBJ1-4	NA	TRBV5-1	NA	TGCGCCAGCAGCGGTACAGGGAGGAACGATGAAAAACTGTTTTTT	CASSGTGRNDEKLFF
TRBJ1-5	few	TRBV19	NA	TGTGCCAGTAGATCCGGAGGGCTTGTACAGCCCCAGCATTTT	CASRSGGLVQPQHF
TRBJ2-1	NA	TRBV2	TRBD1	TGTGCCAGCAGTCCGGGGACAGGGCAGTTCTTC	CASSPGTGQFF
TRBJ2-1	NA	TRBV19	NA	TGTGCCAGTAGTATCCCGATAACGAGCTCCTACAATGAGCAGTTCTTC	CASSIPITSSYNEQFF
TRBJ1-1	NA	TRBV7-9	NA	TGTGCCAGCAGCCAGACAGTGAACACTGAAGCTTTCTTT	CASSQTVNTEAFF
TRBJ2-7	NA	TRBV19	TRBD2	TGTGCCAGTAGTATAGATCCCCTAGCGGGGGAATACGAGCAGTACTTC	CASSIDPLAGEYEQYF
TRBJ2-1	NA	TRBV25-1	NA	TGTGCCAGCAGTGAAGTTAGCACCTACAATGAGCAGTTCTTC	CASSEVSTYNEQFF
TRBJ2-2	NA	TRBV27	TRBD1	TGTGCCAGCAGTTTATCGGGTCAGGGGGCAAACACCGGGGAGCTGTTTTTT	CASSLSGQGANTGELFF
TRBJ2-1	NA	TRBV25-1	TRBD2	TGTGCCAGCAGTCGAGCGGGGGATTACAATGAGCAGTTCTTC	CASSRAGDYNEQFF
TRBJ1-5	NA	TRBV6-5	NA	TGTGCCAGCAGTTACAAGGGACCTCGAAGCGAGCCCCAGCATTTT	CASSYKGPRSEPQHF
TRBJ1-2	NA	TRBV5-1	NA	TGCGCCAGCAGCGGTGGGGACTTTCATCCTGGCTACACCTTC	CASSGGDFHPGYTF
TRBJ2-3	NA	TRBV7-9	NA	TGTGCCAGCAGCTCTACAGCGACAGATACGCAGTATTTT	CASSSTATDTQYF
TRBJ1-1	NA	TRBV5-4	TRBD1	TGTGCCAGCAGCTTGAACAGGGGGAACACTGAAGCTTTCTTT	CASSLNRGNTEAFF
TRBJ1-2	NA	TRBV27	TRBD1	TGTGCCAGCAGTCTCATTCTGGGACAGGGCCCGCAAGGCTACACCTTC	CASSLILGQGPQGYTF
TRBJ1-3	NA	TRBV10-3	TRBD1	TGTGCCATCAGAGACAGGGTCAGCGGAAACACCATATATTTT	CAIRDRVSGNTIYF
TRBJ2-3	NA	TRBV7-9	NA	TGTGCCAGCAGCGTGGCAGATACGCAGTATTTT	CASSVADTQYF
TRBJ2-1	NA	TRBV5-4	NA	TGTGCCAGCAGCTTGGTTCAGACTCCCCTCAATGAGCAGTTCTTC	CASSLVQTPLNEQFF
TRBJ2-3	NA	TRBV5-1	NA	TGCGCCAGCAGCTTGGGGCAGGCCGCAGATACGCAGTATTTT	CASSLGQAADTQYF
TRBJ2-1	NA	TRBV6-1	TRBD1	TGTGCCAGCAGTGTTCACTCCGGACAGGGGGCGAATGAGCAGTTCTTC	CASSVHSGQGANEQFF
TRBJ2-7	NA	TRBV7-2	TRBD1	TGTGCCAGCAGCTTAGTGAGGCAGGGGGTGGGCGAGCAGTACTTC	CASSLVRQGVGEQYF
TRBJ2-3	NA	TRBV7-9	NA	TGTGCCAGCAGCTTAGCGCTAGCAGATACGCAGTATTTT	CASSLALADTQYF
TRBJ2-4	NA	TRBV11-3	TRBD1	TGTGCCAGCAGCTTAGGATCACAGGGGGACATTCAGTACTTC	CASSLGSQGDIQYF
TRBJ2-5	NA	TRBV7-2	NA	TGTGCCAGCAGCTTCGGACTTCCCCAAGAGACCCAGTACTTC	CASSFGLPQETQYF
TRBJ1-1	once	TRBV6-5	NA	TGTGCCAGCAGTTACGGAGGCAGTATGAACACTGAAGCTTTCTTT	CASSYGGSMNTEAFF
TRBJ2-2	few	TRBV7-9	NA	TGTGCCAGCAGCCACGAGCTCACGGGAGTCGGGGAGCTGTTTTTT	CASSHELTGVGELFF
TRBJ2-7	NA	TRBV6-5	TRBD2	TGTGCCAGCAGTTACTCGAGGCTAGCGGGGAACTACGAGCAGTACTTC	CASSYSRLAGNYEQYF
TRBJ1-5	NA	TRBV28	NA	TGTGCCAGCAGTTTAATCGAACCCGGACAGCCCCAGCATTTT	CASSLIEPGQPQHF
TRBJ2-2	once	TRBV6-5	TRBD1	TGTGCCAGCGGAAGGACAGGGGGGGTCACCGGGGAGCTGTTTTTT	CASGRTGGVTGELFF
TRBJ1-5	NA	TRBV7-9	NA	TGTGCCAGCAGCCAAGACGGGCGTCAGCCCCAGCATTTT	CASSQDGRQPQHF
TRBJ1-5	NA	TRBV3-1/TRBV3-2	NA	TGTGCCAGCAGCCAAGAAGGACAGCCCCAGCATTTT	CASSQEGQPQHF
TRBJ2-7	NA	TRBV10-2	TRBD1	TGCGCCAGCACATTGACAGGGGAGAACTACGAGCAGTACTTC	CASTLTGENYEQYF
TRBJ2-7	NA	TRBV6-5	NA	TGTGCCAGCCGAATCACCGGGACCGGCCCTTACGAGCAGTACTTC	CASRITGTGPYEQYF
TRBJ1-2	NA	TRBV5-5	NA	TGTGCCAGCAGCTCTACCGTCCGTCTGGGAGGCTACACCTTC	CASSSTVRLGGYTF
TRBJ2-1	NA	TRBV5-4	NA	TGTGCCAGCAGCCGTAGTCTGAGCTCCTACAATGAGCAGTTCTTC	CASSRSLSSYNEQFF
TRBJ2-7	NA	TRBV11-1	TRBD1	TGTGCCAGCAGACGACAGGGCGCCGGAGCCTACGAGCAGTACTTC	CASRRQGAGAYEQYF
TRBJ2-1	NA	TRBV5-6	NA	TGTGCCAGCAGCCCCCTGGGCGGGTACAATGAGCAGTTCTTC	CASSPLGGYNEQFF
TRBJ1-1	NA	TRBV27	TRBD1	TGTGCCAGCAGTTTAATACCAGGGGGCACTGAAGCTTTCTTT	CASSLIPGGTEAFF
TRBJ2-6	NA	TRBV12-5	NA	TGTGCTAGTGGTTTGGCCGACAGATTCTCTGGGGCCAACGTCCTGACTTTC	CASGLADRFSGANVLTF
TRBJ2-5	NA	TRBV5-6	TRBD1	TGTGCCAGCAGCAACAGGGGGCGGGAGACCCAGTACTTC	CASSNRGRETQYF
TRBJ2-5	NA	TRBV12-3/TRBV12-4	NA	TGTGCCAGCAGTTTGGTCGTTCGGGAGACCCAGTACTTC	CASSLVVRETQYF
TRBJ1-5	NA	TRBV12-3/TRBV12-4	NA	TGTGCCAGCCAGCTCAGTAGCAATCAGCCCCAGCATTTT	CASQLSSNQPQHF
TRBJ1-2	NA	TRBV5-1	NA	TGCGCCAGCAGCTACGGGCTCGACTATGGCTACACCTTC	CASSYGLDYGYTF
TRBJ2-7	NA	TRBV7-8	NA	TGTGCCACCGGGACATTACCCTACGAGCAGTACTTC	CATGTLPYEQYF
TRBJ1-5	NA	TRBV6-1	NA	TGTGCCAGCAGTGAACTGGCTCAGCCCCAGCATTTT	CASSELAQPQHF
TRBJ1-1	NA	TRBV11-1	NA	TGTGCCAGCAGCCCTGCCCAATTCCGTTCAGCTTTCTTT	CASSPAQFRSAFF
TRBJ2-5	NA	TRBV7-2	TRBD2	TGTGCCAGCAGCTCCAGCGGGGGGGCTCCCCAAGAGACCCAGTACTTC	CASSSSGGAPQETQYF
TRBJ2-1	few	TRBV7-9	NA	TGTGCCAGCAGCCTAAGCGGAGCCTACTACAATGAGCAGTTCTTC	CASSLSGAYYNEQFF
TRBJ1-1	NA	TRBV15	NA	TGTGCCACCAGCAGGGGGGGACCGTTCGGAGCTTTCTTT	CATSRGGPFGAFF
TRBJ2-5	NA	TRBV7-2	TRBD2	TGTGCCAGCAGCTTAGGAAGGACGGGGGGGGCCGAGACCCAGTACTTC	CASSLGRTGGAETQYF
TRBJ2-5	NA	TRBV19	NA	TGTGCCAGTAGTATAGACCGGGACTCCTTGGGGGAGACCCAGTACTTC	CASSIDRDSLGETQYF
TRBJ1-3	NA	TRBV6-5	NA	TGTGCCAGCCGGACAGCTTCTGGAAACACCATATATTTT	CASRTASGNTIYF
TRBJ1-2	NA	TRBV11-2	TRBD1	TGTGCCAGCAGCTTAGTGGCCTCCGGGACAGGGGGCTATGGCTACACCTTC	CASSLVASGTGGYGYTF
TRBJ2-2	NA	TRBV6-2/TRBV6-3	NA	TGTGCCAGCAGTTACCGGCGGGAAGACACCGGGGAGCTGTTTTTT	CASSYRREDTGELFF
TRBJ1-4	NA	TRBV10-1	NA	TGCGCCAGCAGGGCGCTGCGGGAGGCCAAAAATGAAAAACTGTTTTTT	CASRALREAKNEKLFF
TRBJ1-1	once	TRBV6-6	NA	TGTGCCAGCAGTACTCTGAAGGGGAACACTGAAGCTTTCTTT	CASSTLKGNTEAFF